This T cell receptor beta chain appears in the sequencing data of a study of spatial heterogeneity in lung cancer. Notes on the study in general: Numbers of ubiquitous and regional expanded TCRs tracked ubiquitous and regional nonsynonymous mutation counts, respectively. Counts that tracked tumor mutation counts were those of expanded intratumoral alpha and beta TCRs.

On this clonotype itself: No antigen is known for it. A read error may account for a junction end that differs from germline.

The time point: sample taken at primary tumor resection. Patients with untreated early-stage non-small cell lung cancer, numbering 55 to 80, were the donors. Using its own MiXCR run on the 5' RACE reads, TCRdb lists one record per CDR3 protein. The sample has roughly 10,000 distinct CDR3 sequences, roughly 6.7% seen once. CDR1 is LGHDT, CDR2 YNNKEL, per germline (reference sequence). The CDR3 has 13 residues. This chain joins TRBV3-1 and TRBJ2-7, with 7 nucleotides matching TRBD1. The receptor's source is a male donor with early-stage non-small cell lung cancer. The sequenced sample was lung tumor tissue, obtained at surgery. In nucleotides, the CDR3 is TGTGCCAGCAGCCAAGGACAGGGTCTCCGGCTACACTTC. It specifies CASSQGQGLRLHF.